This entry lists 12 T cell receptor beta chains sequenced from one sample in a study of low-dose radiotherapy and immunotherapy resistance in tumors. As to time point: after trial treatment. Stated treatment: LDRT plus nivolumab, ipilimumab, low-dose cyclophosphamide and aspirin (RACIN trial). Both TCRalpha and TCRbeta chains were reverse transcribed with V-gene-specific primers. TCR amplification used 15 to 20 PCR cycles, a constant-region primer and a V-primer adapter. From the reads, TCRdb called clonotypes with MiXCR, one entry per CDR3 protein. The sample contains tens of thousands of distinct CDR3 sequences, less than 25% of which appear only once. The material sequenced was PBMCs, taken after low-dose radiotherapy plus immunotherapy. Receptors originate from a female donor with ovarian cancer.

The table lists this clonotype with many counts. The CDR3 sequence is CASSLAPPGSNEQFF. CDR3 DNA sequence: TGTGCCAGCAGCTTAGCCCCCCCCGGGAGCAATGAGCAGTTCTTC. This rearrangement joins TRBV11-3 to TRBJ2-1, with D possibly being TRBD2 (6 bases). The CDR3 spans 15 residues. Looked up from germline, CDR1 is SGHNT and CDR2 is YENEEA. Trimming removed 1 base at V and 6 bases at J, with 13 bases between.

This clonotype was detected ten times or more. J is TRBJ2-2 and V is TRBV6-5; 7 positions agree with TRBD2. J was trimmed by 8 bases and V by 2 bases; bases with no gene match: 2. Per the germline V gene, CDR1 is MNHEY and CDR2 is SVGAGI. This CDR3 region has 13 residues. As DNA, the CDR3 is TGTGCCAGCAGTTACCAAGCGGGGGGGGAGCTGTTTTTT. Translated: CASSYQAGGELFF.

The chain combines TRBV12-3 or TRBV12-4 with TRBJ2-1; TRBD2 matches at 8 bases. The CDR3 consists of 14 residues. The V and J ends lost 2 bases and 7 bases, in that order; junction bases with no gene match: 4. The CDR3: CASSLTGGENEQFF. CDR3 nucleotides: TGTGCCAGCAGTTTAACGGGAGGGGAGAATGAGCAGTTCTTC.

Concerning this clonotype itself: A far larger clone is only one base removed, so a read error is likely. V usage is TRBV6-4 and J usage is TRBJ2-7; 7 bases are a match to TRBD2. V trimming: 2 bases; J trimming: 7 bases; junction bases outside the gene matches: 11. CDR3 length: 15 amino acids. Germline lookup yields CDR1 MRHNA and CDR2 SNTAGT. CDR3 loop: CASSDSGNSYNEQYF. The CDR3 coding sequence is TGTGCCAGCAGTGACAGCGGGAACTCCTACAATGAGCAGTACTTC.

The V and J genes are TRBV10-3 and TRBJ2-7, with a possible D match to TRBD1 (6 bases). The CDR3 has 12 amino acids. Germline lookup yields CDR1 ENHRY and CDR2 SYGVKD. CDR3 amino acids: CATGQSTYEQYF. CDR3 DNA: TGTGCGACGGGACAAAGCACCTACGAGCAGTACTTC.

This rearrangement joins TRBV28 to TRBJ2-3; TRBD2 matches at 10 bases. The length of the CDR3 is 15 residues. Germline assignment: CDR1 MDHEN and CDR2 SYDVKM. V shed 8 bases and J 5 bases; nucleotides not matched to a gene: 10. This CDR3 is CASWVAGGNRDTQYF. Here the CDR3 DNA reads TGTGCCAGCTGGGTAGCGGGAGGAAATCGAGATACGCAGTATTTT.

This clonotype occurred many times. The chain combines TRBV12-3 or TRBV12-4 with TRBJ2-1, with D uncertain. The CDR3 contains 13 residues. The V and J ends lost 5 bases and 8 bases respectively, with 13 bases between them. CDR3 coding DNA: TGTGCCAGCAGTACCCCCCATGGGGATGAGCAGTTCTTC. It codes for CASSTPHGDEQFF.

This clonotype was detected ten times or more. A far larger clone differs by one base, so this is likely a read error. V usage is TRBV9 and J usage is TRBJ2-7; TRBD2 matches at 10 bases. Germline assignment: CDR1 SGDLS and CDR2 YYNGEE. The CDR3 sequence is 16 residues long. Germline trimming cut 0 bases from V and 7 bases from J; bases unmatched to any gene: 10. CDR3 amino acids: CASSVGEAGGPGEQYF. The CDR3 DNA follows: TGTGCCAGCAGCGTAGGGGAAGCGGGGGGGCCGGGGGAGCAGTACTTC.

This clonotype was picked up many times. The gene calls are TRBV25-1 and TRBJ2-5; 10 nucleotides line up with TRBD1. Germline trimming cut 3 bases from V and 5 bases from J; bases unmatched to any gene: 9. This CDR3 contains 16 residues. Germline loops: CDR1 MGHDK, CDR2 SYGVNS. CDR3 sequence: CASSEGDRGRGETQYF. Here the CDR3 DNA reads TGTGCCAGCAGTGAGGGGGACAGGGGAAGAGGGGAGACCCAGTACTTC.

Regarding this clonotype: A far larger clone is off by one base, so a read error is likely. The V and J genes are TRBV20-1 and TRBJ2-1; the match to TRBD2 covers 13 bases. Losses at the gene ends were 4 bases for V and 10 bases for J; bases not matched to a gene: 10. The CDR3 sequence is 15 residues long. Looked up from germline, CDR1 is DFQATT and CDR2 is SNEGSKA (reference sequence). The CDR3, as DNA: TGCAGTGCTACACCACTAGCGGGGGGGCCTTGGGAGCAGTTCTTC. Its translation is CSATPLAGGPWEQFF.

The table lists this clonotype with many counts. V gene TRBV11-2 combines with J gene TRBJ1-1; 9 positions agree with TRBD1. The ends lost 5 bases at V and 4 bases at J; junction bases unmatched: 8. This CDR3 has 15 residues. The germline V gene encodes CDR1 SGHAT and CDR2 FQNNGV. The CDR3 sequence: CASSKRTGVGTEAFF. Written as DNA, the CDR3 is TGTGCCAGCAGCAAACGGACAGGGGTCGGCACTGAAGCTTTCTTT.

This clonotype has just one count. The CDR3 DNA is TGTGCCAGCAGTTACCCCCAGGGTGGTCAAGAGACCCAGTACTTC. Its protein product is CASSYPQGGQETQYF. The chain combines TRBV6-6 with TRBJ2-5; D possibly corresponds to TRBD1 (5 bases). CDR3 length: 15 amino acids. Germline V gene sequence: CDR1 MNHNY, CDR2 SVGAGI (reference sequence). V dropped 2 bases and J dropped 2 bases, with 12 bases sitting between them.